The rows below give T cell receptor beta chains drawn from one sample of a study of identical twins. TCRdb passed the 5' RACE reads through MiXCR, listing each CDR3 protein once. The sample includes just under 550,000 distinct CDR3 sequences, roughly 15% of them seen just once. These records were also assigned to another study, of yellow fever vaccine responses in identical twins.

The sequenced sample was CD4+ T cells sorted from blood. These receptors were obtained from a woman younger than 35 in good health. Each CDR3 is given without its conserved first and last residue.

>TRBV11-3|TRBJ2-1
ASSLGVRESSYNEQF
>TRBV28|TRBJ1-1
ASSLSRPNAEAF
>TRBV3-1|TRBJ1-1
ASSPRRVNTEAF
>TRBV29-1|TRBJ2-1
SVEGASGGHNEQF
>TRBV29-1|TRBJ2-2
STDTNTGELF
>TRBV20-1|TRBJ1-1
SARSQGAEAF
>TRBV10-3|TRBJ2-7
AISESWEQY
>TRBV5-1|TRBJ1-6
ASSSDSTNSPLH
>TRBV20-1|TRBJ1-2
SARGQNAGYT
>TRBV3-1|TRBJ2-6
ASSQFSYSSGANVLT
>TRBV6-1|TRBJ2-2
ASRSSGSNTGELF
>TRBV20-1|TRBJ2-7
SASGLAGVYEQY
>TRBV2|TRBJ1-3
ASSTGDRHSGNTIY
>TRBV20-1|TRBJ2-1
SARTVMPGSYNEQF
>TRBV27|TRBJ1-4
ASSLVPRGNEKLF
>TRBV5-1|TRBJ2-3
ASGPDRGGTDTQY
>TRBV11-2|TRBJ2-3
ASSLGTSGLTGTQY
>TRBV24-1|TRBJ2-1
ATSDSRTQF
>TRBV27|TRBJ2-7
ASSLDRGSYEQY
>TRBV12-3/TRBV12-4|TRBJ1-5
ASNRDSRLGNQPQH
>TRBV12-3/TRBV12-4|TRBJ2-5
ASKSSGRRSETRY
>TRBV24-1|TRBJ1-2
ATSDLKFYGYT
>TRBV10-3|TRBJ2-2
ALFDGNTGELF
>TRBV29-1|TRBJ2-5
SVEGSKGNEETQY
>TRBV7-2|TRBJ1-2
ASSLSWDGYT
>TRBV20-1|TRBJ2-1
SASRGLPYNEQF
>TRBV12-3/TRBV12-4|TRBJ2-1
ASSLFPTKISYNEQF
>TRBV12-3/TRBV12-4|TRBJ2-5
ASRGWDSRDREETQY
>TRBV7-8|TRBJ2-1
ASSTQRGPTYNEQF
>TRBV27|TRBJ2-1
ASSLRDLYNEQF
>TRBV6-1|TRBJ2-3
ASRPIGQGARTDTQY
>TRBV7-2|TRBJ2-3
ASSFLGGGTDTQY
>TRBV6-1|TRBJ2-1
ASSQGLVSYNEQF